The rows below give T cell receptor beta chains drawn from one sample of a study of shared clonotypes between healthy human individuals. Sequencing used immunoSEQ multiplex PCR; TCRdb keeps in-frame clones, though not all of them. The sample has roughly 2 million clones, almost 96% seen once; the top ten hold more than 0.1%. Sequencing was performed on naive CD4+ T cells sorted from blood. The receptors were gathered from a man between 18 and 29 years old in good health. Each CDR3 is given with its conserved first and last residue. The order of the fields is J gene, clone size, D gene, V gene, CDR3 protein, CDR3 DNA. D genes are given only for firm matches. Clone size is not always given. Where it is, it says once, few, many or a class for expanded clones.

TRBJ1-2 - TRBD1 TRBV28 CASSFSTGVSYGYTF TGTGCCAGCAGTTTTTCCACAGGGGTATCCTATGGCTACACCTTC
TRBJ2-3 - TRBD2 TRBV10-3 CAISEGSGGSTDTQYF TGTGCCATCAGTGAGGGTAGCGGGGGAAGCACAGATACGCAGTATTTT
TRBJ1-6 once - TRBV7-9 CASSLFVDSPLHF TGTGCCAGCAGCTTATTTGTGGATTCACCCCTCCACTTT
TRBJ2-7 - - TRBV7-8 CASSSNQGGYEQYF TGTGCCAGCAGCTCGAACCAAGGGGGTTACGAGCAGTACTTC
TRBJ2-7 - - TRBV11-2 CASSLGFGSSYEQYF TGTGCCAGCAGCTTAGGGTTTGGCAGCTCCTACGAGCAGTACTTC
TRBJ1-5 - - TRBV11-2 CASSLISNQPQHF TGTGCCAGCAGCTTAATAAGCAATCAGCCCCAGCATTTT
TRBJ2-7 - TRBD2 TRBV2 CASSGLAGGPNEQYF TGTGCCAGCAGTGGACTAGCGGGAGGGCCCAACGAGCAGTACTTC
TRBJ1-2 - - TRBV6-1 CASSEFGKAGYTF TGTGCCAGCAGTGAATTTGGAAAAGCTGGCTACACCTTC
TRBJ1-2 once - TRBV9 CASSRINYGYTF TGTGCCAGCAGCCGAATTAACTATGGCTACACCTTC
TRBJ2-7 - - TRBV9 CASSVVKWSGSDSSYEQYF TGTGCCAGCAGCGTAGTGAAATGGTCGGGATCGGACTCTTCCTACGAGCAGTACTTC
TRBJ2-3 - TRBD1 TRBV10-1 CASSEWDREPTDTQYF TGCGCCAGCAGTGAGTGGGACAGGGAGCCCACAGATACGCAGTATTTT
TRBJ2-7 - - TRBV6-5 CASSYGLSYEQYF TGTGCCAGCAGTTATGGGCTTTCCTACGAGCAGTACTTC
TRBJ1-3 - TRBD1 TRBV18 CASSPRDSSGNTIYF TGTGCCAGCTCACCACGGGACAGCTCTGGAAACACCATATATTTT
TRBJ1-1 - - TRBV21-1 CASSKVEGTGADITEAFF TGTGCCAGCAGCAAAGTTGAAGGGACAGGGGCCGACATCACTGAAGCTTTCTTT
TRBJ1-5 once - TRBV18 CASSPGGEPQHF TGTGCCAGCTCACCGGGGGGCGAGCCCCAGCATTTT
TRBJ2-7 - - TRBV29-1 CSVVPYDRTYEQYF TGCAGCGTTGTTCCGTACGACAGGACTTACGAGCAGTACTTC
TRBJ1-5 once - TRBV5-8 CASSEGNQPQHF TGTGCCAGCAGCGAAGGGAATCAGCCCCAGCATTTT
TRBJ2-3 - TRBD2 TRBV5-4 CASIGGGGTDTQYF TGTGCCAGCATCGGGGGGGGCGGCACAGATACGCAGTATTTT
TRBJ2-7 once TRBD1 TRBV18 CASSPDRGGEQYF TGCGCCAGCTCACCGGACAGGGGAGGGGAGCAGTACTTC
TRBJ2-3 - - TRBV11-2 CASSLAGWGDADTQYF TGTGCCAGCAGCTTAGCCGGGTGGGGGGATGCAGATACGCAGTATTTT